The 28 T cell receptor beta chains below were found in one sample sequenced in a study of identical twins' blood T cells. TCRdb reprocessed the 5' RACE reads via MiXCR and lists one record per CDR3 protein. This sample has about 370,000 distinct CDR3 sequences, with roughly 30% found just once. Sequenced: PBMCs. The receptors stem from a woman aged 18-49 years in good health.

As concerns this clonotype: This clone may be a read error of a much larger clone one base away. The chain has TRBV5-1 and TRBJ2-3; a weak D match, TRBD2 (5 bases). CDR3 length: 16 amino acids. Trimming pared 6 bases from V and 2 bases from J, leaving 19 bases between. Germline-derived CDR1 and CDR2 are SGHRS and YFSETQ. CDR3 coding DNA: TGCGCCAGCATCCTGAGGGCTTTCCCCACCACAGATACGCAGTATTTT. It is translated as CASILRAFPTTDTQYF.

This clonotype was recorded a few times. V gene TRBV15 combines with J gene TRBJ1-1; possible D gene TRBD1, 6 bases. The CDR3 has 15 residues. V was cut by 0 bases and J by 7 bases, with 15 bases left in between. Per the germline V gene, CDR1 is LNHNV and CDR2 is YYDKDF (reference sequence). The CDR3 protein is CATSRDQRGLIEAFF. In DNA form, the CDR3 reads TGTGCCACCAGCAGAGATCAACGGGGGCTGATTGAAGCTTTCTTT.

This clonotype has a single count. The chain couples TRBV7-9 to TRBJ2-1; no clear D. This CDR3 spans 14 amino acids. The V gene's germline CDR1 is SEHNR and CDR2 FQNEAQ (reference sequence). The V end lost 8 bases, the J end lost 2 bases, and 13 bases lay between the germline ends. This chain's CDR3 is CASGLRRTYNEQFF. Written as DNA, the CDR3 is TGTGCCAGCGGCCTGCGGCGTACCTACAATGAGCAGTTCTTC.

As regards this clonotype: A junction boundary mismatches the germline segment, possibly from a read error. The CDR3 reads CSSSYTRRQNTEAFF. The CDR3 DNA follows: TGTTCCAGCAGTTACACACGCCGCCAGAACACTGAAGCTTTCTTT. The chain carries TRBV6-5 and TRBJ1-1; the D is unclear. The CDR3 consists of 15 residues. Looked up from germline, CDR1 is MNHEY and CDR2 is SVGAGI.

The chain joins TRBV30 to TRBJ2-1; no firm D call. Germline CDR1 GTSNPN, CDR2 SVGIG (reference sequence). The CDR3 spans 14 residues. V lost 4 bases, J lost 2 bases, and 12 bases lay in between. The CDR3 protein is CAWTPSSAYNEQFF. Here the CDR3 DNA reads TGTGCCTGGACCCCGTCTAGTGCCTACAATGAGCAGTTCTTC.

This clonotype was counted between two and nine times. The chain is built from TRBV30 and TRBJ1-1; no reliable D call. CDR1 is GTSNPN and CDR2 is SVGIG in the germline V gene (reference sequence). The CDR3 is 11 residues long. Trimming took 0 bases from V and 5 from J, leaving 4 bases between them. CDR3 sequence (DNA): TGTGCCTGGAGTGTGGGTACTGAAGCTTTCTTT. Its translation: CAWSVGTEAFF.

Only a few counts were recorded for this clonotype. The J gene is TRBJ2-1, the V gene TRBV11-3, with 7 nucleotides matching TRBD1. Germline CDR1 and CDR2: SGHNT and YENEEA. The CDR3 totals 15 residues. V was clipped by 5 bases and J by 8 bases; unmatched bases: 12. The CDR3 reads CASSGRQGELDEQFF. CDR3 nucleotides: TGTGCCAGCAGCGGACGACAGGGCGAGTTGGATGAGCAGTTCTTC.

The chain has TRBV6-5 and TRBJ2-1, with 7 bases aligning to TRBD1. The CDR3 runs 16 residues. CDR1 is MNHEY, CDR2 SVGAGI, per germline. V shed 5 bases and J 9 bases; nucleotides not matched to a gene: 16. The CDR3 DNA follows: TGTGCCAGCAGTCCCCTTCCGGCAGGGGGTATGGGTGAGCAGTTCTTC. Translation gives CASSPLPAGGMGEQFF.

The DNA for the CDR3 is TGTGCCAGTACCGATCAGGGCTATGGCTACACCTTC. This translates into CASTDQGYGYTF. This chain uses TRBV19 with TRBJ1-2, with a weak D call TRBD1 (5 bases). V lost 7 bases and J lost 4, with 10 bases in between. The germline V gene has CDR1 LNHDA and CDR2 SQIVND (reference sequence). The CDR3 covers 12 residues.

J is TRBJ1-5 and V is TRBV19, with 7 bases lining up with TRBD1. The CDR3 covers 15 residues. J gave up 3 bases and V 3 bases, and 5 bases lay outside the gene matches. Germline CDR1 and CDR2: LNHDA and SQIVND (reference sequence). CDR3 DNA: TGTGCCAGTAGTATTGGCGACAGGGCCAATCAGCCCCAGCATTTT. Its protein product is CASSIGDRANQPQHF. Complete variable domain (other parts from reference TRBV19 and TRBJ1-5): DGGITQSPKYLFRKEGQNVTLSCEQNLNHDAMYWYRQDPGQGLRLIYYSQIVNDFQKGDIAEGYSVSREKKESFPLTVTSAQKNPTAFYLCASSIGDRANQPQHFGDGTRLSIL.

This chain joins TRBV5-6 and TRBJ2-3, with D possibly matching TRBD2 (6 bases). Between the trimmed V and J ends, which lost 4 bases and 6 bases, there was a span of 21 bases. CDR3 size: 16 residues. From germline, CDR1 is SGHDT and CDR2 YYEEEE. CDR3 region: CASSTDRLVRRDTQYF. In DNA form, the CDR3 reads TGTGCCAGCAGCACCGACAGACTAGTTAGGCGGGATACGCAGTATTTT.

CDR3 sequence: CASSRDRVDYGYTF. CDR3 coding DNA: TGCGCCAGCAGCCGGGACAGGGTTGACTATGGCTACACCTTC. The chain links TRBV5-1 to TRBJ1-2; 9 nucleotides agree with TRBD1. Germline V lookup: CDR1 SGHRS, CDR2 YFSETQ. The CDR3 runs 14 residues. V shed 4 bases and J 3 bases; nucleotides not matched to a gene: 4.

This chain connects TRBV5-1 to TRBJ2-7; the D is unclear. The germline V gene encodes CDR1 SGHRS and CDR2 YFSETQ. The CDR3 is 11 residues long. Trimming removed 1 base from V and 5 bases from J, with 4 bases in between. The CDR3 DNA follows: TGCGCCAGCAGCTTGAACGACGAGCAGTACTTC. Its translation: CASSLNDEQYF.

With respect to this clonotype: A clone one base away is much larger, so this may be a read error. The V gene is TRBV10-3, the J gene TRBJ1-5; D gene uncertain. This CDR3 has 14 residues. The V end was cut by 0 bases, the J end by 10 bases, with 13 bases between. Germline CDR1 ENHRY, CDR2 SYGVKD. The CDR3, as DNA: TGTGCCATCAGTGAGTCGCCCCCTACCGGTCCCCAGCATTTT. It translates to CAISESPPTGPQHF.

The sample holds a few counts of this clonotype. The chain employs TRBV20-1 and TRBJ2-1, with TRBD2 as a possible D gene (5 bases). This CDR3 contains 13 residues. The V gene's germline CDR1 is DFQATT and CDR2 SNEGSKA (reference sequence). V lost 8 bases and J lost 0, with 11 bases in between. As DNA, the CDR3 is TGCAGTTTCCGGGGTTTCTCCTACAATGAGCAGTTCTTC. Its protein product is CSFRGFSYNEQFF.

The V and J genes are TRBV10-2 and TRBJ2-1; D gene unclear. Trimming cost V 6 bases and J 6 bases, with 12 bases left between them. The CDR3 covers 13 residues. Germline lookup yields CDR1 WSHSY and CDR2 SAAADI. In DNA, the CDR3 is TGCGCCAGCAGGGGCCCTCAGAGCAATGAGCAGTTCTTC. Protein sequence: CASRGPQSNEQFF.

The chain couples TRBV5-1 to TRBJ1-1; weak D call: TRBD1 (6 bases). The CDR3 extends over 12 amino acids. The V gene lost 7 bases and the J gene lost 5 bases, with 12 bases spanning the gap. Germline CDR1 SGHRS, CDR2 YFSETQ. CDR3 in amino acids: CASALQGTEAFF. CDR3 DNA: TGCGCCAGCGCGCTACAGGGTACTGAAGCTTTCTTT.

A remark on this clonotype: A junction end diverges from the germline sequence, so it may reflect a read error. This chain links TRBV19 with TRBJ1-1, with 8 bases matching TRBD1. The CDR3 length is 14 residues. Per germline, CDR1 LNHDA and CDR2 SQIVND (reference sequence). The CDR3 nucleotides read TGTGCCAGTAGTATCCAGGGGGCGAACGCTGAAGCTTTCTTT. Translated, it gives CASSIQGANAEAFF.

This chain uses TRBV11-2 with TRBJ2-2, with a tentative D call TRBD2 (6 bases). This CDR3 has 15 amino acids. V was pared by 4 bases and J by 5 bases, with 14 bases between. From germline, CDR1 is SGHAT and CDR2 FQNNGV. CDR3 amino acids: CASSSTPSATGELFF. The DNA of the CDR3 is TGTGCCAGCAGCTCCACCCCTAGCGCGACCGGGGAGCTGTTTTTT.

This clonotype was seen a few times. V and J are TRBV5-1 and TRBJ2-7; the match to TRBD1 covers 11 bases. Unmatched junction bases numbered 3, after V lost 4 bases and J lost 0 bases. The CDR3 contains 15 residues. Germline-derived CDR1 and CDR2 are SGHRS and YFSETQ. The DNA for the CDR3 is TGCGCCAGCAGCCTCGGGACAGGGGGCTCCTACGAGCAGTACTTC. This translates into CASSLGTGGSYEQYF.

The chain employs TRBV9 and TRBJ1-3; TRBD1 might be the D (5 bases). The CDR3 is 14 amino acids. Germline V CDR1 and CDR2: SGDLS, YYNGEE. Trimming shortened V by 0 bases and J by 2 bases, and 6 bases separated the two germline ends. In DNA, the CDR3 is TGTGCCAGCAGCGTAGGGGGGACTGGAAACACCATATATTTT. Residues: CASSVGGTGNTIYF.

This clonotype was observed a few times. The V gene is TRBV10-2, the J gene TRBJ1-2; D not resolved. The V gene's germline CDR1 is WSHSY and CDR2 SAAADI. Trimming stripped 6 bases from V and 4 bases from J, with 9 bases between. The CDR3 has 12 residues. This CDR3 is CASRLISYGYTF. DNA of the CDR3: TGCGCCAGCAGATTAATCAGCTATGGCTACACCTTC.

This sequence joins TRBV12-5 and TRBJ1-1; D ambiguous. Per the germline V gene, CDR1 is LGHNT and CDR2 is FRNRAP. The CDR3 contains 13 residues. With 9 bases removed from V and 2 bases from J, the gap between germline ends came to 13 bases. CDR3 DNA sequence: TGTGCTAGCCTGCCTGGGGAAAACACTGAAGCTTTCTTT. The encoded protein is CASLPGENTEAFF.

This clonotype was detected many times. This chain uses TRBV7-6 with TRBJ2-7; D is possibly TRBD2 (5 bases). The CDR3 loop spans 13 amino acids. CDR1 and CDR2 (germline): SGHVS, FNYEAQ. V lost 1 base and J 5 bases, leaving 9 bases between the germline ends. The CDR3 loop is CASSLGSGNEQYF. In nucleotides, the CDR3 is TGTGCCAGCAGCTTAGGATCGGGAAACGAGCAGTACTTC.

As DNA, the CDR3 is TGTGCCATCAGTGAGTCCGGGGGGGAGAGCGACTATGGCTACACCTTC. Its translation is CAISESGGESDYGYTF. The chain recombines TRBV10-3 with TRBJ1-2; D perhaps matches TRBD1 (5 bases). This CDR3 is 16 amino acids long. Deletions cut 0 bases from V and 3 bases from J, with 14 bases between. The V gene's germline CDR1 is ENHRY and CDR2 SYGVKD.

This chain joins TRBV14 and TRBJ2-2, with a possible D match to TRBD1 (5 bases). The V gene's germline CDR1 is SGHDN and CDR2 FVKESK. V lost 1 base and J 3 bases, leaving 15 bases between the germline ends. The CDR3 consists of 17 residues. Here the CDR3 reads CASSQVSRALYTGELFF. In DNA form, the CDR3 reads TGTGCCAGCAGCCAAGTATCCAGGGCGCTATACACCGGGGAGCTGTTTTTT.

The V call is TRBV7-9, the J call TRBJ2-3; perhaps TRBD1 as D (6 bases). The length of the CDR3 is 15 residues. Between the trimmed V and J ends, which lost 1 base and 4 bases, there was a span of 12 bases. From germline, CDR1 is SEHNR and CDR2 FQNEAQ (reference sequence). The CDR3 spells CASSLGGPFADTQYF. The CDR3 nucleotides read TGTGCCAGCAGCTTAGGGGGGCCCTTCGCAGATACGCAGTATTTT.

Only a few counts were recorded for this clonotype. The chain employs TRBV2 and TRBJ2-7; D possibly corresponds to TRBD2 (6 bases). CDR1 is SNHLY and CDR2 is FYNNEI in the germline V gene. The V and J ends lost 2 bases and 0 bases respectively, with 8 bases between them. This CDR3 is built from 14 residues. The CDR3: CASSESGLSYEQYF. The CDR3 nucleotides read TGTGCCAGCAGTGAATCGGGACTCTCCTACGAGCAGTACTTC.